A selection of T cell receptor beta chains follows, all from one sample in a study of blood T cells in healthy people across ages. TCRdb passed the 5' RACE reads through MiXCR, listing each CDR3 protein once. Counted here are around 800,000 distinct CDR3 sequences, roughly 50% occurring once; the ten biggest clones make up approximately 40%. The sequenced material came from blood. The receptors come from an elderly man in good health. Both conserved end residues are part of each CDR3. Clone size is stated in some rows and not others, as once, few, many or a class when expanded.

TRBJ2-7,TRBV7-3,once,CASSPGTYPYEQYF
TRBJ2-5,TRBV5-1,-,CASSPTGQKETQYF
TRBJ2-1,TRBV20-1,few,CSATRPLTYNEQFF
TRBJ2-1,TRBV9,-,CASSVSLAEHNEQFF
TRBJ1-4,TRBV7-9,-,CASSRDALNEKLFF
TRBJ2-5,TRBV10-2,-,CASSASLSSEQYF
TRBJ2-7,TRBV11-2,-,CASSLPDRSGTYEQYF
TRBJ2-7,TRBV11-2,-,CASSLMLKPHEQYF
TRBJ2-7,TRBV27,-,CASSLSILRTSAHLEQYF
TRBJ2-4,TRBV12-3/TRBV12-4,-,CASSLSSGGQYF
TRBJ2-5,TRBV4-1,-,CASSQGRAGVETQYF
TRBJ1-2,TRBV2,-,CASKEQGAGYGYTF
TRBJ2-1,TRBV6-2/TRBV6-3,-,CASSYKDRSSGRRDNEQFF
TRBJ2-5,TRBV20-1,-,CSASFRGETQYF
TRBJ2-1,TRBV28,-,CASSGSGGDSYNEQFF
-,TRBV10-3,-,CAISEPLAGPYEQYF
TRBJ1-2,TRBV12-3/TRBV12-4,-,CASSWGGQMGYTF
TRBJ2-4,TRBV9,-,CASSVGAPSDGQYF
TRBJ2-1,TRBV12-3/TRBV12-4,few,CASSFLLADNEQFF
TRBJ2-1,TRBV7-3,-,CASREEGDSYNEQFF
TRBJ2-6,TRBV3-1,once,CASSRLGARGGFSGANVLTF
TRBJ1-2,TRBV18,-,CVSSEGSYGYTF
TRBJ2-7,TRBV4-2,-,CASSQDLDGSHYEQYF
TRBJ2-5,TRBV5-1,-,CASSSPLGQAQEIQYF
TRBJ2-4,TRBV6-1,-,CASTGTTLAQYF
TRBJ2-4,TRBV5-1,-,CASSFARGNIQYF
TRBJ2-3,TRBV7-2,-,CASSRTERLQGTDTQYF
TRBJ2-7,TRBV27,few,CASLRLAAPYEQYF
TRBJ1-4,TRBV13,-,CASSLGRNFNEKLFF
TRBJ1-2,TRBV11-1,many,CASSTGQSYGYTF
TRBJ2-1,TRBV20-1,-,CSAKPWTRRGEQFF
TRBJ2-1,TRBV12-3/TRBV12-4,few,CASSPRPSGSGEQFF
-,TRBV14,once,CASSQGMGAASYEQYF
TRBJ1-5,TRBV12-3/TRBV12-4,-,CASSGTPTFNQPQHF
TRBJ2-5,TRBV15,-,CATSGLTGAETQYF
TRBJ2-7,TRBV20-1,-,CSARDPAGLNYEQYF
TRBJ1-2,TRBV20-1,-,CSAKGRFNYDYTF
TRBJ2-5,TRBV6-2/TRBV6-3,-,CASSSGGRPQETQYF
TRBJ2-7,TRBV24-1,-,CATSDPSDRGRTEQYF
-,TRBV21-1,-,CASSKGTVPDDEQYF
TRBJ2-1,TRBV10-3,-,CAASSGSCDEQFF
TRBJ2-1,TRBV10-3,-,CAISGLAGSFSYNEQFF
TRBJ1-2,TRBV15,-,CATSMGQVRGYTF
TRBJ2-3,TRBV6-1,few,CASSRPGQAGTDTQYF
TRBJ2-3,TRBV20-1,few,CSAIDSATDTQYF
TRBJ2-7,TRBV5-1,-,CASSSSSGPYEQYF
TRBJ2-7,TRBV2,-,CASTGTIIDEQYF
TRBJ2-5,TRBV20-1,-,CSASGQGRQETQYF
TRBJ2-7,TRBV15,-,CATSRSLDGSYEQYF
-,TRBV9,-,CASGGPDREQYF
TRBJ2-1,TRBV3-1,-,CASSQDIWGPSYNEQFF
TRBJ1-2,TRBV6-5,-,CAGSRGWGNYGYTF
TRBJ1-5,TRBV20-1,once,CSARDVTQHF
TRBJ2-7,TRBV29-1,-,CSLAVLAGYPTPYEQYF
TRBJ2-5,TRBV5-1,-,CASSRSGGAQETQYF
TRBJ2-1,TRBV7-9,-,CASSLAPELHEQFF
TRBJ2-1,TRBV11-2,-,CASSLPVLEQFF
TRBJ2-1,TRBV20-1,few,CSASGTSGSVQFF
TRBJ1-5,TRBV7-8,-,CASSPTRNQPQHF
TRBJ2-7,TRBV25-1,-,CASRTGESYEQYF